A selection of T cell receptor beta chains follows, all from one sample in a study of blood T cell repertoires in COVID-19. The method was immunoSEQ multiplex PCR; TCRdb's version includes in-frame clones alone and lacks a portion of them. Here the sample spans about 150,000 clones, roughly 84% being singletons. Sequenced: peripheral blood. These receptors were taken from a man in his sixties with COVID-19, enrolled during active disease. The CDR3 runs from the conserved cysteine through the conserved F or W. Each record gives: V gene, J gene, clone size, D gene, CDR3 DNA, CDR3 protein. D genes are given only for firm matches. Rows give clone size only sometimes, using once, few, many, or a class for an expanded clone.

TRBV5-4	TRBJ1-4	.	.	TGTGCCAGCAGCTTGGAGGGGGGGGCAGGCGAAAAACTGTTTTTT	CASSLEGGAGEKLFF
TRBV18	TRBJ2-2	.	TRBD1	TGTGCCAGCTCACCACCGGGACAGGCGAACACCGGGGAGCTGTTTTTT	CASSPPGQANTGELFF
TRBV6-6	TRBJ2-2	.	.	TGTGCCAGCAGTTATGAGGTCTCCGGGGAGCTGTTTTTT	CASSYEVSGELFF
TRBV30	TRBJ1-1	.	TRBD1	TGTGCCTGGAGTAAACAGGGGGCTGAAGCTTTCTTT	CAWSKQGAEAFF
TRBV20-1	TRBJ1-1	.	TRBD1	TGCAGTGCTAGTGGCGGGACAGCCTTGGCTTTCTTT	CSASGGTALAFF
TRBV14	TRBJ1-2	.	.	TGTGCCAGCAGCCAAGGGACTGGGCCGTATGGCTACACCTTC	CASSQGTGPYGYTF
TRBV7-8	TRBJ1-2	.	TRBD1	TGTGCCAGCAGCCAGTCAGGGGGAAACTATGGCTACACCTTC	CASSQSGGNYGYTF
TRBV28	TRBJ1-3	once	.	TGTGCCAGCAGTATTATGGGGCTCTCTGGAAACACCATATATTTT	CASSIMGLSGNTIYF
TRBV24-1	TRBJ2-7	.	TRBD1	TGTGCCACCAGTGCGCGACAGGGTTCGTACGAGCAGTACTTC	CATSARQGSYEQYF
TRBV19	TRBJ1-2	.	.	TGTGCCAGTAGTCGAGGGGAGGGCTTCGGCTATGGCTACACCTTC	CASSRGEGFGYGYTF
TRBV5-4	TRBJ1-6	many	.	TGTGCCAGCAGCTTGCCGGGGTCGGATTCACCCCTCCACTTT	CASSLPGSDSPLHF
TRBV7-9	TRBJ2-3	.	TRBD2	TGTGCCAGCAGCGAAGGGACTAGCGAATACCCAGATACGCAGTATTTT	CASSEGTSEYPDTQYF
TRBV10-3	TRBJ2-7	.	TRBD2	TGTGCCATGAGTGGCAACGGACTAGCGACCGAGCAGTACTTC	CAMSGNGLATEQYF